This entry is about one T cell receptor beta chain. Antigen unknown. Time point here: sample taken at primary tumor resection. TCRs were sequenced from unsorted whole RNA of tumor, nontumor lung or PBMC. 72 TRACERx patients with early, untreated non-small cell lung cancer donated samples. The sample originates from a study of spatial heterogeneity in lung cancer. Points from the study as a whole: Resection blood, more than follow-up blood, showed ubiquitous expanded tumor TCRs.

The CDR3 contains 14 residues. V gave up 2 bases and J gave up 10 bases; unmatched junction bases: 5. A unique molecular identifier was attached to every TCR cDNA molecule. One entry per CDR3 protein results from TCRdb running MiXCR on the 5' RACE reads. Here the sample spans over 75,000 distinct CDR3 sequences, about 20% being singletons. The chain combines TRBV12-3 or TRBV12-4 with TRBJ2-1; 10 bases align to TRBD2. The clonotype comes from a male donor with early-stage non-small cell lung cancer. The sequencing used PBMCs, collected at surgery. The CDR3, as DNA: TGTGCCAGCAGTTTACTAGCGGGAGCGCAGGAGCAGTTCTTC. Translated, it gives CASSLLAGAQEQFF.